This TCR beta chain was sequenced for a study of shared clonotypes between healthy human individuals. Study results and limitations: Read depth was anticipated to influence clonotype sharing among donors.

The repertoire was sequenced with immunoSEQ multiplex PCR; TCRdb's copy has only in-frame clones and lacks some. The sample holds 2 million to 3 million clones, over 85% seen once. As for this clone: The antigen remains unidentified.

Germline loops: CDR1 LGHNT, CDR2 FRNRAP. J lost 2 bases, V lost 3 bases, and 13 bases had no gene match. The CDR3 length is 18 residues. The chain uses TRBV12-5 and TRBJ2-3, with 8 nucleotides matching TRBD2. This TCR was recovered from a man aged 18 to 35 in good health. Some clones in this sample may be carry-over from other donors' samples. The sequencing sample was made of naive CD4+ T cells from PBMCs. Subset defined: CD45RA+ positively selected. The CDR3 DNA reads TGTGCTAGTGGTTTTGCAGACTCAGCGGGAGCCTACACAGATACGCAGTATTTT. Translation: CASGFADSAGAYTDTQYF.